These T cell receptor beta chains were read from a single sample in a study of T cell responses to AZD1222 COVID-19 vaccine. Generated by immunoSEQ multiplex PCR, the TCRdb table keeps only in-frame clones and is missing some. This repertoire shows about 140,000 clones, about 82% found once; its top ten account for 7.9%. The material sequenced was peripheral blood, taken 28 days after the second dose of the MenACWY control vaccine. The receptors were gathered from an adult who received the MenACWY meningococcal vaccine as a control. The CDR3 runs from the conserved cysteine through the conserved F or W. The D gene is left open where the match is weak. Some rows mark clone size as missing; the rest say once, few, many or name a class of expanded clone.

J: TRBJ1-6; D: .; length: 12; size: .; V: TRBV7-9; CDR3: CASSLIGSPLHF; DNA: TGTGCCAGCAGCTTAATTGGTTCACCCCTCCACTTT
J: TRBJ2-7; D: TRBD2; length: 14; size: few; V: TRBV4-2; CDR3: CASSQSGRAHEQYF; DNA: TGTGCCAGCAGCCAAAGCGGGAGGGCCCACGAGCAGTACTTC
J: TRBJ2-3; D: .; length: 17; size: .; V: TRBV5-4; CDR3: CASSLATTASGTDTQYF; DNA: TGTGCCAGCAGCTTGGCAACGACCGCTAGCGGCACAGATACGCAGTATTTT
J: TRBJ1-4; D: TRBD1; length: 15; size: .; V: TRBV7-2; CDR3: CASSSTQGAREKLFF; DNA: TGTGCCAGCAGCTCAACGCAGGGGGCGAGAGAAAAACTGTTTTTT
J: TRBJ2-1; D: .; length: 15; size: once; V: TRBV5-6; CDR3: CASSLFTATYNEQFF; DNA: TGTGCCAGCAGCTTGTTCACAGCCACCTACAATGAGCAGTTCTTC
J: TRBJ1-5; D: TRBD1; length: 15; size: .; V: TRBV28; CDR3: CASSFAGQGNQPQHF; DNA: TGTGCCAGCAGTTTCGCAGGACAGGGCAATCAGCCCCAGCATTTT
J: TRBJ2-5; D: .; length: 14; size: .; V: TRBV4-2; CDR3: CASSVRDYQETQYF; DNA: TGTGCCAGCAGCGTCCGGGACTACCAAGAGACCCAGTACTTC
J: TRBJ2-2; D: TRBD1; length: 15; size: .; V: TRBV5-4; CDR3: CASSGQGRNTGELFF; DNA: TGTGCCAGCAGCGGACAGGGGCGAAACACCGGGGAGCTGTTTTTT
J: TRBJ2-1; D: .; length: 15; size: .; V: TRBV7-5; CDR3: CVRSRSGDSYNEQFF; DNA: TGTGTCAGAAGTCGGAGCGGGGACTCCTACAATGAGCAGTTCTTC
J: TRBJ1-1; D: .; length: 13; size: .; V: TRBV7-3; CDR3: CASSSGGHTEAFF; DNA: TGTGCCAGCAGCTCTGGGGGACACACTGAAGCTTTCTTT
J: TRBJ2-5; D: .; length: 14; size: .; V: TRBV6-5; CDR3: CASQRGHSGETQYF; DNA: TGTGCCAGCCAAAGGGGCCATTCGGGGGAGACCCAGTACTTC
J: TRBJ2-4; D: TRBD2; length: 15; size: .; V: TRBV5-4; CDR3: CASSSPGGTKNIQYF; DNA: TGTGCCAGCAGCTCCCCCGGGGGGACCAAAAACATTCAGTACTTC
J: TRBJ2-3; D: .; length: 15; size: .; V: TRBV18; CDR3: CASSGVALSTDTQYF; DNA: TGTGCCAGCTCGGGGGTGGCACTTAGCACAGATACGCAGTATTTT
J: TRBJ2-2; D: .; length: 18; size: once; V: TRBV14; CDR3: CASSQKPGPRIGTGELFF; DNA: TGTGCCAGCAGCCAAAAGCCGGGACCCCGGATTGGTACCGGGGAGCTGTTTTTT
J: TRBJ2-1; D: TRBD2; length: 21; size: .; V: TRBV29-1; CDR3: CSARTGGPSILAGGSYNEQFF; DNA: TGCAGCGCCAGGACAGGGGGGCCGTCGATACTAGCGGGAGGCTCCTACAATGAGCAGTTCTTC
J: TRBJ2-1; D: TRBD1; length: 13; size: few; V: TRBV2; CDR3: CASTRTGNNEQFF; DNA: TGTGCCAGCACCCGGACAGGGAACAATGAGCAGTTCTTC
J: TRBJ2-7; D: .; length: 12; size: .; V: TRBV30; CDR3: CAWRQGSYEQYF; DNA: TGTGCCTGGAGGCAGGGTAGCTACGAGCAGTACTTC
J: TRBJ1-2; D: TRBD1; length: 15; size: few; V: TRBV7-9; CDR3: CASSPLTGDNYGYTF; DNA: TGTGCCAGCAGCCCATTGACAGGGGATAACTATGGCTACACCTTC
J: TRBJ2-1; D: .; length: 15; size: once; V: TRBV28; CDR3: CASSLVTSYYNEQFF; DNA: TGTGCCAGCAGCCTGGTGACTAGTTACTACAATGAGCAGTTCTTC
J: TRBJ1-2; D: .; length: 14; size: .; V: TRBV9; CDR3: CASSVIVEGEGYTF; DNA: TGTGCCAGCAGCGTAATTGTCGAGGGAGAAGGCTACACCTTC
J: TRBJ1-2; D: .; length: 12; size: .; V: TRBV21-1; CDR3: CASPPGNPRYTF; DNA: TGTGCCAGCCCCCCCGGGAACCCTCGCTACACCTTC
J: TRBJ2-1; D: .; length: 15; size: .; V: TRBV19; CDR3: CASAPAGPFYNEQFF; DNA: TGTGCCAGTGCTCCCGCCGGGCCGTTCTACAATGAGCAGTTCTTC
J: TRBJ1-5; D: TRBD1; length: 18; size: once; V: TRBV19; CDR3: CASSPREGAQVSNQPQHF; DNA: TGTGCCAGTAGTCCCCGGGAGGGGGCTCAGGTTAGCAATCAGCCCCAGCATTTT
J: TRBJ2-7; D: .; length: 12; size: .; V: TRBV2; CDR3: CASTQSIYEQYF; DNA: TGTGCCAGCACGCAGAGTATCTACGAGCAGTACTTC
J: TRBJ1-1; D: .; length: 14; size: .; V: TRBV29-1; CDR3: CSVEVGRMNTEAFF; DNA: TGCAGCGTTGAAGTGGGCAGAATGAACACTGAAGCTTTCTTT
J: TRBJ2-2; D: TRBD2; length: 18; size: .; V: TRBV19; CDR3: CASNDRFGLAGPYGELFF; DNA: TGTGCCAGTAATGACAGATTCGGGCTAGCGGGGCCTTACGGGGAGCTGTTTTTT
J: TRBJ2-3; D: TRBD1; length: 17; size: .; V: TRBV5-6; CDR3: CASSSPGTGFRSDTQYF; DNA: TGTGCCAGCAGCTCGCCGGGGACAGGGTTTCGTTCAGATACGCAGTATTTT
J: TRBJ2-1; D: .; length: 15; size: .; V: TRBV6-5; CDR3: CATYEPGRNLGSGFF; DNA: TGTGCCACCTATGAACCGGGACGAAATTTGGGGAGCGGGTTCTTC
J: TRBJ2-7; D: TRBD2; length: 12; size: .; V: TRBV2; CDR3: CASSLFGWEGYF; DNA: TGTGCCAGCAGTCTCTTTGGCTGGGAGGGGTACTTC
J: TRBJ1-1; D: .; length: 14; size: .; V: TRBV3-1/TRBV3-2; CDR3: CASSQVQQDTEAFF; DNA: TGTGCCAGCAGCCAAGTTCAGCAAGACACTGAAGCTTTCTTT
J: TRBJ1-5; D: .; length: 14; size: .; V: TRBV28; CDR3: CASSMDSPNQPQHF; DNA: TGTGCCAGCAGCATGGACTCCCCCAATCAGCCCCAGCATTTT
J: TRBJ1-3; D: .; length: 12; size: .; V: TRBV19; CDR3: CASSISGNTIYF; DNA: TGTGCCAGTAGTATATCCGGAAACACCATATATTTT
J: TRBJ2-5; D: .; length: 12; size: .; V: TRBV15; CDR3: CATSRERGTQYF; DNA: TGTGCCACCAGCAGAGAGAGGGGGACCCAGTACTTC
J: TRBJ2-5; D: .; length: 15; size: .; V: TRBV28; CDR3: CASSLWKAGQETQYF; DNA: TGTGCCAGCAGTTTATGGAAGGCAGGGCAAGAGACCCAGTACTTC
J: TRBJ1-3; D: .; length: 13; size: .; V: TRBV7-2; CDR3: CASSPSGGNTIYF; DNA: TGTGCCAGCAGCCCCTCCGGGGGAAACACCATATATTTT
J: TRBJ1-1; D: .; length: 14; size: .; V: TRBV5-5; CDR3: CASSLEAGATEAFF; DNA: TGTGCCAGCAGCTTGGAGGCGGGGGCCACTGAAGCTTTCTTT
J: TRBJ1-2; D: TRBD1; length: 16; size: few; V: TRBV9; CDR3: CASSSGPGTGYYGYTF; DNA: TGTGCCAGCAGCTCCGGACCTGGGACAGGGTACTATGGCTACACCTTC
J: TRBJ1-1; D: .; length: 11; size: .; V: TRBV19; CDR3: CASRQGSEAFF; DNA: TGTGCCAGTCGCCAGGGATCTGAAGCTTTCTTT
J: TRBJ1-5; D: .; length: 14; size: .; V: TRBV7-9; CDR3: CASSPPGSYQPQHF; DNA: TGTGCCAGCAGCCCCCCTGGGAGTTACCAGCCCCAGCATTTT
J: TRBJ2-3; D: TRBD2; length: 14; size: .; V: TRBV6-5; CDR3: CATRPAGGTDTQYF; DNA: TGTGCCACCCGCCCCGCGGGGGGAACAGATACGCAGTATTTT
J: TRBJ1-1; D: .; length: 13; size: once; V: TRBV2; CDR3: CASSESWALEAFF; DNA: TGTGCCAGCAGTGAAAGTTGGGCCCTTGAAGCTTTCTTT
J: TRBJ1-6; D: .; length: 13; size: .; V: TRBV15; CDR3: CATAGSSDSPLHF; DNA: TGTGCCACCGCAGGGTCGTCGGATTCACCCCTCCACTTT
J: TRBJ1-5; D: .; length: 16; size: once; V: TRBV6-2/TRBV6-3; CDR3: CASSYSVQGSNQPQHF; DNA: TGTGCCAGCAGTTACTCCGTGCAGGGGAGCAATCAGCCCCAGCATTTT
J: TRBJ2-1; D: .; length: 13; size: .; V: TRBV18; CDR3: CASSPSFGDEQFF; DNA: TGTGCCAGCTCCCCTAGTTTTGGGGATGAGCAGTTCTTC
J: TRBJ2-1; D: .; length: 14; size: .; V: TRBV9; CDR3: CASSHRVGNNEQFF; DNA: TGTGCCAGCAGCCACAGGGTAGGAAACAATGAGCAGTTCTTC
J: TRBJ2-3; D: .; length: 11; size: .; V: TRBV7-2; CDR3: CASSLSYTQYF; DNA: TGTGCCAGCAGCTTATCCTATACGCAGTATTTT
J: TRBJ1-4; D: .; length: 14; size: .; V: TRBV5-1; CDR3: CASSFDATNEKLFF; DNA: TGCGCCAGCAGCTTCGATGCAACTAATGAAAAACTGTTTTTT
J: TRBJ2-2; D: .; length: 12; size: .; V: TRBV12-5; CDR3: CASTRDTGELFF; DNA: TGTGCTAGTACCCGGGACACCGGGGAGCTGTTTTTT
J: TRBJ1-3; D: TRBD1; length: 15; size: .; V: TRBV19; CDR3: CASSIAGGHGNTIYF; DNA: TGTGCCAGTAGTATCGCAGGGGGCCATGGAAACACCATATATTTT
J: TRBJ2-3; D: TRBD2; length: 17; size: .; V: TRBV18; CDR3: CASSPPGTSGGTDTQYF; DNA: TGTGCCAGCTCACCACCCGGGACTAGCGGGGGAACAGATACGCAGTATTTT
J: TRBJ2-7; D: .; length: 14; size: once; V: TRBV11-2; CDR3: CASSLVTYSYEQYF; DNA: TGTGCCAGCAGCTTAGTAACGTATTCCTACGAGCAGTACTTC
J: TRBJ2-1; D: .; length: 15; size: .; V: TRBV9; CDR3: CASSVQASSYNEQFF; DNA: TGTGCCAGCAGCGTCCAGGCGAGCTCCTACAATGAGCAGTTCTTC
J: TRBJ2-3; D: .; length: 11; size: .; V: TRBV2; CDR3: CASSDLRGQYF; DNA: TGTGCCAGCAGTGACCTACGGGGGCAGTATTTT
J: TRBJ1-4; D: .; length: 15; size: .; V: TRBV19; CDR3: CASSMQGSFNEKLFF; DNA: TGTGCCAGTAGTATGCAGGGCAGTTTTAATGAAAAACTGTTTTTT
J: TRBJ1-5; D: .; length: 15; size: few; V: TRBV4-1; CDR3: CASSVGEGSNQPQHF; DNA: TGCGCCAGCAGCGTGGGGGAGGGGAGCAATCAGCCCCAGCATTTT
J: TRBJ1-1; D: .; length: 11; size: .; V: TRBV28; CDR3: CASSYFAEAFF; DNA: TGTGCCAGCAGTTATTTCGCTGAAGCTTTCTTT
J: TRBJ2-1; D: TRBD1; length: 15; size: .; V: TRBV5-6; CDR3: CASSLENRGENEQFF; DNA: TGTGCCAGCAGCTTGGAAAACAGGGGAGAAAATGAGCAGTTCTTC
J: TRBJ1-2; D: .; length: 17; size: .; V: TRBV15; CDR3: CATSRDGRGLSNYGYTF; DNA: TGTGCCACCAGCAGAGATGGTAGGGGCCTCTCTAACTATGGCTACACCTTC
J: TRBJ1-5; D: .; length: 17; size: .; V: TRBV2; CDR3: CASSVGEGWFSNQPQHF; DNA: TGTGCCAGCAGTGTAGGAGAGGGGTGGTTTAGCAATCAGCCCCAGCATTTT
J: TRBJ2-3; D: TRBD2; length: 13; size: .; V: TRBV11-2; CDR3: CASNLAGEDTQYF; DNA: TGTGCCAGCAACCTAGCGGGGGAAGATACGCAGTATTTT